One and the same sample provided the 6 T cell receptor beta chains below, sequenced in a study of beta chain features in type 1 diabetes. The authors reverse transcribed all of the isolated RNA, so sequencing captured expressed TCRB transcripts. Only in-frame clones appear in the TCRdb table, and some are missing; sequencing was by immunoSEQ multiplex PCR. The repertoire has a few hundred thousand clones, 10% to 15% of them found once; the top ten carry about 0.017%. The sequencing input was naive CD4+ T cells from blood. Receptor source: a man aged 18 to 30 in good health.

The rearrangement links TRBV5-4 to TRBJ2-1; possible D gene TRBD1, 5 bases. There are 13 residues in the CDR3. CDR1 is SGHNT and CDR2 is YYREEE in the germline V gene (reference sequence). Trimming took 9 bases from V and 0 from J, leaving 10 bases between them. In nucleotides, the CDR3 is TGTGCCACAGGGCAGAGCTCCTACAATGAGCAGTTCTTC. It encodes CATGQSSYNEQFF.

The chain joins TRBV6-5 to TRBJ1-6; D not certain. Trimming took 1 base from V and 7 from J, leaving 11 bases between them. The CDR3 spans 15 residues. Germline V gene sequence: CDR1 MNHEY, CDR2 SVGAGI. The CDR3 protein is CASSYLLGGNSPLHF. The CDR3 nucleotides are TGTGCCAGCAGTTACTTGCTCGGCGGGAATTCACCCCTCCACTTT.

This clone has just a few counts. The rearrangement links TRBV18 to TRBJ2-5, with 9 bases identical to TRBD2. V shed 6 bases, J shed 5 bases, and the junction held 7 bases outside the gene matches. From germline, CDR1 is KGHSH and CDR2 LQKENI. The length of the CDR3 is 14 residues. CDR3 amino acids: CASSRAGGGETQYF. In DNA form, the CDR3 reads TGTGCCAGCTCGCGAGCGGGAGGCGGGGAGACCCAGTACTTC.

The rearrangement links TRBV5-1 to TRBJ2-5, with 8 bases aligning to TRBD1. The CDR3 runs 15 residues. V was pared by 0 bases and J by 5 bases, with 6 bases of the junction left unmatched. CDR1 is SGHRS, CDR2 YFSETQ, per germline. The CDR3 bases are TGCGCCAGCAGCTTGGGACAGGGGCTCGGGGAGACCCAGTACTTC. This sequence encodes CASSLGQGLGETQYF. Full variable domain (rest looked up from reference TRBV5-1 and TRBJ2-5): KAGVTQTPRYLIKTRGQQVTLSCSPISGHRSVSWYQQTPGQGLQFLFEYFSETQRNKGNFPGRFSGRQFSNSRSEMNVSTLELGDSALYLCASSLGQGLGETQYFGPGTRLLVL.

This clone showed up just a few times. CDR3: CASTSARSPLHF. CDR3 DNA: TGTGCCAGCACAAGCGCGAGGTCACCCCTCCACTTT. The rearrangement uses TRBV28 and TRBJ1-6; no firm D call. The CDR3 covers 12 residues. The ends were cut back, 7 bases at V and 10 bases at J, with 11 bases in the middle. Germline assignment: CDR1 MDHEN and CDR2 SYDVKM. The whole variable domain, filled in from reference TRBV28 and TRBJ1-6, reads DVKVTQSSRYLVKRTGEKVFLECVQDMDHENMFWYRQDPGLGLRLIYFSYDVKMKEKGDIPEGYSVSREKKERFSLILESASTNQTSMYLCASTSARSPLHFGNGTRLTVT.

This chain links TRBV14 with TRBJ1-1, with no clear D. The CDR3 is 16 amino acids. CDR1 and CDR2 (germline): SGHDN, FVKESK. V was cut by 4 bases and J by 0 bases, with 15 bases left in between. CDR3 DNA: TGTGCCAGCAGCCCCCGAGGCCCCACTTTGAACACTGAAGCTTTCTTT. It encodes CASSPRGPTLNTEAFF.